The 27 T cell receptor beta chains listed next were all sequenced from one sample in a study of CXCR3-negative and CXCR3-positive naive CD8 T cells. Preparation of TRB cDNA libraries relied on 5' RACE carrying UMI labels. Each CDR3 protein gets one entry in TCRdb, which reprocessed the 5' RACE reads and gives no DNA. Its clone listing holds fewer than 80,000 distinct CDR3 sequences. The source material was naive CXCR3- CD8+ T cells from blood. Subset specified: CD45RO-CCR7+CD27+CD95- naive CD8+ T cells lacking CXCR3 (TNR3-). Receptors were obtained from a human donor in good health. Some clones in this sample may be carry-over from other donors' samples.

The rearrangement links TRBV9 to TRBJ2-7; TCRdb outputs TRBD1, but without DNA this stays unchecked. The CDR3 length is 14 residues. Per the germline V gene, CDR1 is SGDLS and CDR2 is YYNGEE. The CDR3 sequence: CASSGGTAPSEQYF.

This sequence joins TRBV20-1 and TRBJ1-1. Looked up from germline, CDR1 is DFQATT and CDR2 is SNEGSKA (reference sequence). The CDR3 is made up of 13 amino acids. CDR3 residues: CSARRRGTTEAFF.

This chain connects TRBV5-6 to TRBJ2-7. Per the germline V gene, CDR1 is SGHDT and CDR2 is YYEEEE. The CDR3 covers 14 residues. CDR3 amino acids: CASSLVESPYEQYF.

The chain joins TRBV5-1 to TRBJ2-1. Germline CDR1 and CDR2: SGHRS and YFSETQ. CDR3 length equals 15 residues. CDR3 sequence reads: CASGLDKSSYNEQFF. The complete variable domain, with remaining parts taken from reference TRBV5-1 and TRBJ2-1, reads KAGVTQTPRYLIKTRGQQVTLSCSPISGHRSVSWYQQTPGQGLQFLFEYFSETQRNKGNFPGRFSGRQFSNSRSEMNVSTLELGDSALYLCASGLDKSSYNEQFFGPGTRLTVL.

This chain connects TRBV3-1 to TRBJ2-6. CDR3 length equals 16 residues. Looked up from germline, CDR1 is LGHDT and CDR2 is YNNKEL (reference sequence). CDR3 region: CASSPRVAFGANVLTF.

CDR3 sequence: CASTGTTNTEAFF. The chain links TRBV19 to TRBJ1-1; without DNA, the TCRdb call of TRBD1 cannot be checked. The germline gives CDR1 LNHDA, CDR2 SQIVND (reference sequence). This CDR3 contains 13 residues.

J is TRBJ2-3 and V is TRBV4-2; the D call of TRBD2 rests on TCRdb alone, since no DNA is present to check it. Germline V gives CDR1 LGHNA, CDR2 YNFKEQ. The CDR3 is 15 amino acids. This chain's CDR3 is CASSQAEGSTDTQYF.

The CDR3 spells CASSLAPNTEAFF. V usage is TRBV5-1 and J usage is TRBJ1-1. The germline CDR1 and CDR2 sequences are SGHRS and YFSETQ. The CDR3 has 13 residues.

The chain has TRBV29-1 and TRBJ2-1; the TCRdb call, TRBD2, lacks DNA for checking. The CDR3 runs to 18 residues. Germline V CDR1 and CDR2: SQVTM, ANQGSEA. This CDR3 is CSVEDLGETSGRVDEQFF.

The V call is TRBV6-2 or TRBV6-3, the J call TRBJ2-1; TCRdb calls TRBD2, which cannot be checked without DNA. The CDR3 is 17 residues long. Germline V gene data show CDR1 as MNHEY and CDR2 as SVGEGT. The CDR3 spells CASSSELAGGLRNEQFF.

The chain has TRBV12-3 or TRBV12-4 and TRBJ1-2; TCRdb designates TRBD1, a call that cannot be tested without DNA. This CDR3 is built from 13 residues. CDR3 sequence: CTSSPGQVYGYTF.

The J gene is TRBJ1-1, the V gene TRBV4-1; there is no DNA to check the TCRdb D call of TRBD1. This CDR3 spans 18 amino acids. Germline V lookup: CDR1 MGHRA, CDR2 YSYEKL. The CDR3 spells CASSQDERAGRMNTEAFF.

V gene TRBV4-3 combines with J gene TRBJ2-4; TCRdb reports TRBD1, a call that lacks DNA to check it against. This CDR3 is built from 14 residues. Germline V lookup: CDR1 LGHNA, CDR2 YSLEER. The CDR3 loop is CASSHGQMKNIQYF.

The chain employs TRBV6-8 and TRBJ1-5; TCRdb reports TRBD1, a call that lacks DNA to check it against. Germline CDR1 is MNHGY and CDR2 is SAAAGT. This CDR3 is built from 18 residues. The CDR3 region is CASSYLETRRGGNQPQHF.

This chain joins TRBV15 and TRBJ1-1; the D gene TCRdb calls, TRBD1, cannot be checked with no DNA. This CDR3 is 12 amino acids long. CDR1 and CDR2 (germline): LNHNV, YYDKDF (reference sequence). The CDR3 sequence is CATRTGPTEAFF.

This chain uses TRBV29-1 with TRBJ2-1; TCRdb reports TRBD2, a call that lacks DNA to check it against. From germline, CDR1 is SQVTM and CDR2 ANQGSEA. This CDR3 comprises 16 residues. This chain's CDR3 is CSVEDWAAAGRNEQFF.

This chain links TRBV6-2 or TRBV6-3 with TRBJ2-1; TCRdb proposes TRBD2, but this gene call is untestable without DNA. Germline CDR1 reads MNHEY; CDR2 reads SVGEGT. This CDR3 comprises 14 residues. The chain's CDR3 is CASERGAFHNEQFF.

The chain has TRBV28 and TRBJ2-3; lacking DNA, the TRBD2 call made by TCRdb goes unchecked. The CDR3 sequence is 18 residues long. Looked up from germline, CDR1 is MDHEN and CDR2 is SYDVKM. CDR3 loop: CASSSSRGVNPYTDTQYF.

The V call is TRBV9, the J call TRBJ2-4; with no DNA, the TCRdb D assignment of TRBD1 cannot be verified. Germline CDR1 is SGDLS and CDR2 is YYNGEE. The CDR3 length is 15 residues. The CDR3 reads CASSPTGTGGGIQYF.

The CDR3 reads CAIKGQGGDYEQYF. The rearrangement links TRBV10-3 to TRBJ2-7; TCRdb selects TRBD1, and the lack of DNA leaves this call unchecked. This CDR3 is built from 14 residues. Germline CDR1 and CDR2: ENHRY and SYGVKD.

The CDR3: CSAGASGPYNEQFF. The gene calls are TRBV20-1 and TRBJ2-1; TCRdb's assignment of TRBD2 cannot be checked, as there is no DNA. CDR1 and CDR2 from the germline V gene are DFQATT and SNEGSKA (reference sequence). This CDR3 is 14 amino acids long.

The chain joins TRBV19 to TRBJ2-7; no DNA is available, so the TRBD1 call from TCRdb remains unchecked. The CDR3 extends over 15 amino acids. CDR1 is LNHDA, CDR2 SQIVND, per germline (reference sequence). This CDR3 reads CASSGRDGNSYEQYF.

This chain connects TRBV12-3 or TRBV12-4 to TRBJ2-7; TCRdb designates TRBD2, a call that cannot be tested without DNA. The CDR3 spans 14 residues. CDR3 sequence: CASSRTSGGREQYF.

The chain uses TRBV10-2 and TRBJ2-3. Germline values: CDR1 WSHSY, CDR2 SAAADI. The CDR3 is made up of 13 amino acids. CDR3 sequence: CASNPDEVDTQYF.

V and J are TRBV28 and TRBJ2-7; TCRdb names TRBD1, which stays unverified in the absence of DNA. Looked up from germline, CDR1 is MDHEN and CDR2 is SYDVKM. The CDR3 is 17 amino acids. The CDR3 sequence: CASSFTTGTRSSYEQYF.

This chain uses TRBV27 with TRBJ2-7; absent DNA, TCRdb's TRBD1 call cannot be checked. The V gene's germline CDR1 is MNHEY and CDR2 SMNVEV (reference sequence). There are 13 residues in the CDR3. CDR3 loop: CASSPLGGNEQYF.

This chain uses TRBV7-8 with TRBJ2-3; no DNA is available, so the TRBD2 call from TCRdb remains unchecked. CDR1 SGHVS and CDR2 FQNEAQ come from the germline V gene. This CDR3 contains 17 residues. The chain's CDR3 is CASSLVRLADTSDTQYF. Together with reference TRBV7-8 and TRBJ2-3, the CDR3 gives the full variable domain: GAGVSQSPRYKVAKRGQDVALRCDPISGHVSLFWYQQALGQGPEFLTYFQNEAQLDKSGLPSDRFFAERPEGSVSTLKIQRTQQEDSAVYLCASSLVRLADTSDTQYFGPGTRLTVL.